This T cell receptor beta chain was identified in a study of metastatic and nonmetastatic thyroid tumors. Study-level background: Across peripheral blood and tumor or nodule tissue samples taken from malignant and benign thyroid patients, the repertoires were compared with one another. Study outcomes and limitations: Compared with benign nodules, malignant thyroid tumors were reported to have significantly higher TCR beta diversity in both blood and tumor.

This clone was recorded at least ten times. Its cognate antigen is unknown. Authors' processing steps: A classifier of distant metastasis in papillary thyroid cancer was built from CDR3 differences (across clinicopathological groups). MiXCR re-clonotyped the PCR reads for TCRdb. These V and J calls derive from TCRdb rather than the authors' analysis. The sample has roughly 75,000 clones; around 13% are singletons. Thyroid surgery took place with no prior treatment in any patient. CDR3 size: 12 residues. Trimming removed 3 bases from V and 12 bases from J, with 12 bases in between. From germline, CDR1 is LNHDA and CDR2 SQIVND (reference sequence).

The sequenced sample consisted of tumor tissue. The genes are TRBV19 and TRBJ2-1; the D is unclear. The source of this sequence is a female donor with papillary thyroid cancer or a benign thyroid nodule (not recorded which). Some clones in this sample may be carry-over from other donors' samples. The CDR3 spells CASSMTTQRQFF. The CDR3 nucleotides are TGTGCCAGTAGTATGACGACGCAAAGGCAGTTCTTC.